The rows below give T cell receptor beta chains drawn from one sample of a study of blood T cell repertoires in COVID-19. TCRdb keeps only in-frame clones here, not all; method: immunoSEQ multiplex PCR. The sample includes 65,000 to 85,000 clones, about nine tenths of them seen just once. The sequencing sample was made of peripheral blood. All receptors come from a woman aged 18-30 years with acute or convalescent COVID-19. Both conserved end residues are trimmed from each CDR3. D genes are given only for firm matches.

v_gene	d_gene	CDR3aa
TRBV4-3	TRBD1	ASSRSGQGVNTEAF
TRBV12-5	NA	APPGRCLRPQH
TRBV9	NA	ASSLTASPYEQY
TRBV29-1	TRBD2	SVGTSSTDTQY
TRBV18	NA	ASSPQGVNEAF
TRBV28	TRBD1	ASSLLDRGAYEQY
TRBV5-8	NA	ASSPRGYEQY
TRBV7-9	TRBD2	ASSTPKAGLARSSGANVLT
TRBV5-1	TRBD1	ASSLAGGAYNSPLH
TRBV3-1/TRBV3-2	TRBD1	ASSVTGGRQETQY
TRBV2	NA	ASSWGPPRSYEQY
TRBV6-5	TRBD2	ASRPSLAVQETQY
TRBV6-2/TRBV6-3	TRBD1	ASSYRLVSPTGGQDEQF
TRBV29-1	NA	SALEGGAAF
TRBV13	TRBD2	ASSLRGVAGVPRIYNEQF
TRBV7-9	TRBD1	ASRGQGGGETQY
TRBV7-9	TRBD2	ASSPTGTSGEQF
TRBV7-8	NA	ASSPVGGYDFHEQY
TRBV28	TRBD2	ASSTSGYEQY
TRBV30	TRBD2	AWTEFGRIYEQY
TRBV25-1	TRBD1	ASSRQDRGKLF
TRBV5-6	NA	ASSLGDRVAGGTF
TRBV2	NA	ASSEVIGRNTEAF
TRBV14	TRBD1	ASSRGKGAIYEQY
TRBV4-1	NA	ASSQEERRLTNYNEQF
TRBV5-1	NA	ASSPVAGLVGKKTQY
TRBV24-1	TRBD1	ATADDRVSNQPQH